The next 15 T cell receptor beta chains were all read from a single sample in a study of blood T cell repertoires in COVID-19. TCRdb keeps only in-frame clones here, not all; method: immunoSEQ multiplex PCR. The top ten clones hold 2.3% of a sample with around 130,000 clones, roughly 90% of them seen once. Material: PBMCs or T cells enriched from blood (not recorded which). Every receptor here comes from a woman aged 45-59 years who had recovered from COVID-19.

The chain couples TRBV19 to TRBJ1-1; D gene uncertain. The V gene lost 0 bases and the J gene lost 1 base, with 15 bases spanning the gap. The CDR3 contains 17 residues. CDR1 is LNHDA and CDR2 is SQIVND in the germline V gene (reference sequence). The CDR3 sequence is CASSIETQILSNTEAFF. CDR3 nucleotides: TGTGCCAGTAGTATAGAAACCCAGATCCTCTCGAACACTGAAGCTTTCTTT.

This clone was observed once. This sequence joins TRBV11-3 and TRBJ1-1, with D possibly being TRBD1 (6 bases). The ends were cut back, 3 bases at V and 0 bases at J, with 11 bases in the middle. Germline CDR1 is SGHNT and CDR2 is YENEEA. The CDR3 covers 15 residues. The CDR3: CASSFQDSLNTEAFF. CDR3 DNA: TGTGCCAGCAGCTTTCAGGACAGTTTGAACACTGAAGCTTTCTTT.

The chain is built from TRBV11-3 and TRBJ1-2, with D possibly matching TRBD1 (6 bases). The germline CDR1 and CDR2 sequences are SGHNT and YENEEA. V was pared by 3 bases and J by 6 bases, with 11 bases between. The CDR3 is made up of 13 amino acids. The CDR3 spells CASSLQYRDGYTF. DNA for the CDR3: TGTGCCAGCAGCTTGCAATACAGGGATGGCTACACCTTC.

The chain links TRBV6-1 to TRBJ1-1; 10 nucleotides match TRBD1. This CDR3 spans 18 amino acids. J was trimmed by 1 base and V by 1 base; bases with no gene match: 9. CDR1 MNHNS and CDR2 SASEGT come from the germline V gene. This CDR3 reads CASSEETGGAVWNTEAFF. DNA of the CDR3: TGTGCCAGCAGTGAAGAGACAGGGGGCGCAGTATGGAACACTGAAGCTTTCTTT.

The table lists this clone with a count of one. The chain links TRBV18 to TRBJ1-3, with 9 nucleotides matching TRBD1. V gave up 2 bases and J gave up 3 bases; unmatched junction bases: 8. Germline CDR1 reads KGHSH; CDR2 reads LQKENI. The CDR3 totals 17 residues. The CDR3 region has the DNA TGTGCCAGCTCACCAGAGGCACAGGGGGCGTTTGGAAACACCATATATTTT. This gives the protein CASSPEAQGAFGNTIYF.

This chain joins TRBV7-8 and TRBJ1-2, with TRBD1 matching 7 bases. The CDR3 length is 15 residues. CDR1 SGHVS and CDR2 FQNEAQ come from the germline V gene. The ends lost 2 bases at V and 1 base at J; junction bases unmatched: 4. The CDR3 DNA follows: TGTGCCAGCAGCTTACCCGGGACAGTTAACTATGGCTACACCTTC. Translating it yields CASSLPGTVNYGYTF.

The V gene is TRBV4-1, the J gene TRBJ1-1; 10 bases align to TRBD1. The J segment lost 5 bases and the V segment lost 4 bases, leaving 4 bases of the junction unmatched. Germline CDR1 is MGHRA and CDR2 is YSYEKL. CDR3 length equals 14 residues. The CDR3 coding sequence is TGCGCCAGCAGCCCCCGGGACAGGGGAACTGAAGCTTTCTTT. Amino acid sequence: CASSPRDRGTEAFF.

The chain combines TRBV10-3 with TRBJ2-1, with 11 bases aligning to TRBD2. V lost 7 bases to trimming and J lost 5 bases; unmatched junction nucleotides: 4. The CDR3 consists of 14 residues. Looked up from germline, CDR1 is ENHRY and CDR2 is SYGVKD. The CDR3 sequence: CAIMTSGVHNEQFF. The CDR3 DNA reads as TGTGCCATCATGACTAGCGGGGTACACAATGAGCAGTTCTTC.

This clone was observed once. The gene calls are TRBV29-1 and TRBJ1-2; D remains ambiguous. The germline V and J ends were trimmed by 5 bases and 5 bases, with 9 bases remaining between them. The CDR3 is 11 amino acids. Germline V CDR1 and CDR2: SQVTM, ANQGSEA. For the CDR3, the DNA is TGCAGCGTTTGGGCAGGTTATGGCTACACCTTC. Its protein product is CSVWAGYGYTF.

The chain is built from TRBV2 and TRBJ2-1; 7 nucleotides match TRBD2. Trimming at V came to 4 bases and at J to 6 bases, leaving 9 bases not matched to a gene. This CDR3 spans 15 amino acids. CDR1 and CDR2 (germline): SNHLY, FYNNEI. The CDR3 DNA sequence: TGTGCCAGCAGTGTTGCGGGGGAACCTCTCAATGAGCAGTTCTTC. Translation: CASSVAGEPLNEQFF.

J is TRBJ2-7 and V is TRBV27, with 9 bases lining up with TRBD1. CDR1 and CDR2 (germline): MNHEY, SMNVEV (reference sequence). The V gene end was trimmed by 8 bases and the J gene end by 5 bases; junction bases not matched to a gene: 4. CDR3 length equals 12 residues. CDR3 bases: TGTGCCAGCGGGGACAGGGTCAACGAGCAGTACTTC. It codes for CASGDRVNEQYF.

The V gene is TRBV6-2 or TRBV6-3, the J gene TRBJ2-5; 9 bases match TRBD1. The CDR3 is made up of 15 amino acids. The germline V gene encodes CDR1 MNHEY and CDR2 SVGEGT. With V trimmed by 6 bases and J by 4 bases, 9 bases remained unmatched. CDR3 region: CASSRDRGTGETQYF. CDR3 DNA sequence: TGTGCCAGCAGCCGCGACAGGGGGACCGGAGAGACCCAGTACTTC.

The chain couples TRBV6-5 to TRBJ2-7; 9 bases agree with TRBD1. The length of the CDR3 is 14 residues. The germline V gene encodes CDR1 MNHEY and CDR2 SVGAGI. Germline trimming cut 6 bases from V and 2 bases from J; bases unmatched to any gene: 5. The DNA of the CDR3 is TGTGCCAGCAGACGGACAGGGGCTACCTACGAGCAGTACTTC. It yields the protein CASRRTGATYEQYF.

The CDR3 bases are TGTGCCAGCAGCAAACGAGGAGGGGACCCGAGCTCTGGAAACACCATATATTTT. Translation: CASSKRGGDPSSGNTIYF. The chain has TRBV21-1 and TRBJ1-3. TRBV21-1 is described as a pseudogene. CDR3 length: 18 residues.

The chain carries TRBV7-2 and TRBJ1-5; D remains unclear. Germline values: CDR1 SGHTA, CDR2 FQGNSA. The CDR3 extends over 12 amino acids. Trimming shortened V by 3 bases and J by 7 bases, and 7 bases separated the two germline ends. CDR3 region: CASSFPGQPQHF. CDR3 DNA: TGTGCCAGCAGCTTCCCCGGGCAGCCCCAGCATTTT.